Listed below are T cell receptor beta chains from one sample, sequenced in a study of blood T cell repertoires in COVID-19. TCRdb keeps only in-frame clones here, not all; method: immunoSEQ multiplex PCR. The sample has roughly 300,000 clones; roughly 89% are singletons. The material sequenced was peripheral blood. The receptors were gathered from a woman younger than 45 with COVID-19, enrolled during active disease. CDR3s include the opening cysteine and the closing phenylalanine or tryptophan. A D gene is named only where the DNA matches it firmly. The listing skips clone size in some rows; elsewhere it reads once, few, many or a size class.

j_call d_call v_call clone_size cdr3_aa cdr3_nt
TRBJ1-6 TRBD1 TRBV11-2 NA CASSRDRANSPLHF TGTGCCAGCAGCAGGGACAGGGCTAATTCACCCCTCCACTTT
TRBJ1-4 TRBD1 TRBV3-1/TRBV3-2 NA CASSQATGAREKLFF TGTGCCAGCAGCCAAGCGACAGGGGCGAGAGAAAAACTGTTTTTT
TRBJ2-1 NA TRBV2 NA CASSAPRARNEQFF TGTGCCAGCAGTGCACCCAGGGCTAGGAATGAGCAGTTCTTC
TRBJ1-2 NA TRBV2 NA CASSAQRILGYTF TGTGCCAGCAGTGCACAGAGAATTTTGGGCTACACCTTC
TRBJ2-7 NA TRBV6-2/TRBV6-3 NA CASSAIDRPYEQYF TGTGCCAGCAGTGCGATAGACAGGCCGTACGAGCAGTACTTC
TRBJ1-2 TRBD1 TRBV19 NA CATSRDRVDGYTF TGTGCCACCTCTCGGGACAGGGTCGATGGCTACACCTTC
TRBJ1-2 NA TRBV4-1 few CASSQEGAGAYGYTF TGCGCCAGCAGCCAAGAAGGAGCAGGGGCCTATGGCTACACCTTC
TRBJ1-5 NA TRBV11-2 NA CASSLSKAERAANQPQHF TGTGCCAGCAGCTTATCCAAGGCGGAAAGAGCCGCCAATCAGCCCCAGCATTTT
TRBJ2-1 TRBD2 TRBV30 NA CAWNGLAGEQFF TGTGCCTGGAACGGACTAGCCGGTGAGCAGTTCTTC
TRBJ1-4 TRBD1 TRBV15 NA CATSKSRDRDLNEKLFF TGTGCCACCAGTAAGTCCCGGGACAGGGACCTTAATGAAAAACTGTTTTTT
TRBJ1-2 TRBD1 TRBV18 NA CASSPQKAGGDGYTF TGTGCCAGCTCACCACAGAAGGCAGGGGGCGATGGCTACACCTTC
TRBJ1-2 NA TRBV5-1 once CASSLPTTGRGGYTF TGCGCCAGCAGCTTGCCCACCACAGGGCGCGGCGGCTACACCTTC
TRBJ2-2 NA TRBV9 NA CASSGTRKGGELFF TGTGCCAGCAGCGGGACTCGAAAGGGCGGGGAGCTGTTTTTT
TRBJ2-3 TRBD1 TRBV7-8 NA CASTNGQGDTDTQYF TGTGCCAGCACCAATGGACAGGGGGACACAGATACGCAGTATTTT
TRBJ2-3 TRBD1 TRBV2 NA CASRDRDSTDTQYF TGTGCCAGCAGAGACAGGGATAGCACAGATACGCAGTATTTT
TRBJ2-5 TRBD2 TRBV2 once CASKGLAGGLQETQYF TGTGCCAGCAAAGGATTGGCGGGGGGCCTCCAAGAGACCCAGTACTTC
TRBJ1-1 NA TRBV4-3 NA CASSQGTSFEAFF TGCGCCAGCAGCCAAGGCACATCTTTTGAAGCTTTCTTT
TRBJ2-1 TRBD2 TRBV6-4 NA CASSDSVGGGFDEQFF TGTGCCAGCAGTGACTCTGTCGGGGGGGGCTTCGATGAGCAGTTCTTC
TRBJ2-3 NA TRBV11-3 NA CASSSRTSIRTDTQYF TGTGCCAGCAGCTCGAGAACGTCCATCCGCACAGATACGCAGTATTTT
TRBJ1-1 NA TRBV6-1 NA CASSENGQLNTEAFF TGTGCCAGCAGTGAAAACGGACAGTTGAACACTGAAGCTTTCTTT
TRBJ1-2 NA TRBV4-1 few CASSQAGLDYGYTF TGCGCCAGCAGCCAAGCAGGGCTCGACTATGGCTACACCTTC
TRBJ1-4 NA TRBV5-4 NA CASSSSSSEKLFF TGTGCCAGCAGCTCCTCTAGTAGCGAAAAACTGTTTTTT
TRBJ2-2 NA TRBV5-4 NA CASSSPSRGGPNTGELFF TGTGCCAGCAGCTCTCCTTCGAGGGGGGGGCCGAACACCGGGGAGCTGTTTTTT
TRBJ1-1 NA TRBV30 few CAWSTPFTVAFF TGTGCCTGGAGTACCCCTTTTACTGTAGCTTTCTTT
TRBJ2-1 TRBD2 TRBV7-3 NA CASSTGLAHEQFF TGTGCCAGCAGCACGGGACTAGCCCATGAGCAGTTCTTC
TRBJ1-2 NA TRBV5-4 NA CASRRVGVYGYTF TGTGCCAGCAGACGAGTAGGGGTGTATGGCTACACCTTC
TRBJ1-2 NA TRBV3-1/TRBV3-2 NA CASSQENTGRGYTF TGTGCCAGCAGCCAAGAGAACACGGGGAGAGGCTACACCTTC
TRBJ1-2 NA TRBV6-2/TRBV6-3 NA CASSQPQRGGNYGYTF TGTGCCAGCAGTCAACCCCAAAGGGGCGGAAATTATGGCTACACCTTC